Listed here are 3 T cell receptor beta chains from one sample, sequenced in a study of cytomegalovirus exposure and HLA in healthy donors. The PCR contained 60 Vbeta and 13 Jbeta primers. The table came from immunoSEQ multiplex PCR; TCRdb's copy has only in-frame clones and leaves some out. The profile covers some 150,000 clones, with less than 85% appearing a single time and 4.3% taken by the ten largest. Sequenced sample: PBMCs. All receptors derive from a man aged 35 to 55 in good health and CMV-seronegative.

The rearrangement joins TRBV18 to TRBJ2-5; unclear D gene. Germline lookup yields CDR1 KGHSH and CDR2 LQKENI. CDR3 size: 12 residues. Trimming left V 4 bases short and J 5 bases short, with 8 bases between. CDR3 protein: CASSLDMETQYF. In DNA, the CDR3 is TGTGCCAGCTCACTAGATATGGAGACCCAGTACTTC.

The chain carries TRBV6-1 and TRBJ1-2; no definite D call. The germline V gene encodes CDR1 MNHNS and CDR2 SASEGT. V shed 1 base and J shed 7 bases, with 7 bases lying between them. The CDR3 is 12 residues long. The DNA for the CDR3 is TGTGCCAGCAGTGAAGGCACTGGTGGCTACACCTTC. This encodes CASSEGTGGYTF.

This chain uses TRBV6-1 with TRBJ1-2, with 8 bases identical to TRBD1. After removal of 3 bases from V and 0 bases from J, the junction contained 9 bases not matched to a gene. The germline gives CDR1 MNHNS, CDR2 SASEGT. The CDR3 has 17 residues. CDR3 sequence (DNA): TGTGCCAGCAGTGAGACGGACAGGGCTTTCTCTAACTATGGCTACACCTTC. Translating it yields CASSETDRAFSNYGYTF.